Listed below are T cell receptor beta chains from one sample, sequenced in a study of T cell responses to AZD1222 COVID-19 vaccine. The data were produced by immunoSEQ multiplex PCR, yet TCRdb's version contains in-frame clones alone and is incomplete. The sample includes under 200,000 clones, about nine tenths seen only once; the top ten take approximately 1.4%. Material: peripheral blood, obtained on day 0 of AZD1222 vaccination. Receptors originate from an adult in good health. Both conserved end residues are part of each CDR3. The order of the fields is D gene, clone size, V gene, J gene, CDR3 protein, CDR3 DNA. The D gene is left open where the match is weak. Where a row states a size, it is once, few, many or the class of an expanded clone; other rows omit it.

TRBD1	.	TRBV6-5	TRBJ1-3	CASSYRDRGSGNTIYF	TGTGCCAGCAGTTACCGGGACAGGGGGTCGGGAAACACCATATATTTT
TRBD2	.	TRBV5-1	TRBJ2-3	CASSLGGLNTDTQYF	TGCGCCAGCAGCTTGGGGGGACTAAACACAGATACGCAGTATTTT
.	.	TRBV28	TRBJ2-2	CASSFSYLDTGELFF	TGTGCCAGCAGTTTCTCTTACTTGGACACCGGGGAGCTGTTTTTT
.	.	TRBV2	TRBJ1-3	CASSVYGSSNSGNTIYF	TGTGCCAGCAGTGTATACGGGAGTTCCAACTCTGGAAACACCATATATTTT
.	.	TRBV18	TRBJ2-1	CASSNPRGDYNEQFF	TGTGCCAGCTCAAATCCCAGGGGGGACTACAATGAGCAGTTCTTC
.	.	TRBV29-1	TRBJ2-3	CSVGGVLTDTQYF	TGCAGCGTTGGGGGGGTACTAACAGATACGCAGTATTTT
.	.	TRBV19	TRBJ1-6	CASRGGVYNSPLHF	TGTGCCAGTAGAGGAGGGGTCTATAATTCACCCCTCCACTTT
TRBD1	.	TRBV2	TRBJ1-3	CASTRDRYSGNTIYF	TGTGCCAGCACCCGGGACAGATACTCTGGAAACACCATATATTTT
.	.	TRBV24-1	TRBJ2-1	CATSDRQIGTGNEQFF	TGTGCCACCAGTGACCGACAAATAGGGACGGGCAATGAGCAGTTCTTC
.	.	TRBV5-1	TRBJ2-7	CASSKVQGHEQYF	TGCGCCAGCAGCAAGGTCCAGGGCCACGAGCAGTACTTC
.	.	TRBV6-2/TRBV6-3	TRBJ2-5	CASSYVGSTQETQYF	TGTGCCAGCAGTTACGTGGGGTCCACCCAAGAGACCCAGTACTTC
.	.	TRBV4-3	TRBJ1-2	CASSPANPNYGYTF	TGCGCCAGTTCCCCTGCGAATCCAAACTATGGCTACACCTTC
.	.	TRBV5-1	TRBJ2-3	CASSLGFTDTQYF	TGCGCCAGCAGCTTAGGGTTCACAGATACGCAGTATTTT
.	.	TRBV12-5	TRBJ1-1	CASGPGSTEAFF	TGTGCTAGTGGCCCGGGGAGCACTGAAGCTTTCTTT
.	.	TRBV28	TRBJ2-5	CASSPTGRETQYF	TGTGCCAGCAGTCCGACAGGGAGGGAGACCCAGTACTTC
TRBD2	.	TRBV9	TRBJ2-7	CASSLGGASGAYEQYF	TGTGCCAGCAGCCTTGGGGGGGCTAGCGGGGCCTACGAGCAGTACTTC
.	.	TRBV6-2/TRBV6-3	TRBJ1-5	CASSYEPGFSNQPQHF	TGTGCCAGCAGTTACGAGCCAGGCTTTAGCAATCAGCCCCAGCATTTT
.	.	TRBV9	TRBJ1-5	CASSQGTDSNQPQHF	TGTGCCAGCAGCCAGGGGACGGATAGCAATCAGCCCCAGCATTTT
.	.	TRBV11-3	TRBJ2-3	CASSLRVADSSTDTQYF	TGTGCCAGCAGCTTAAGGGTAGCCGACTCTAGCACAGATACGCAGTATTTT
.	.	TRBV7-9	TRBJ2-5	CASSLAVVGETQYF	TGTGCCAGCAGCTTAGCCGTCGTGGGTGAGACCCAGTACTTC
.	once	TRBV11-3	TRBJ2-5	CASSLAGGGRQTQYF	TGTGCCAGCAGCTTAGCAGGTGGGGGGCGACAGACCCAGTACTTC
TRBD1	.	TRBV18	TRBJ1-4	CASSSDRDRAREKLFF	TGTGCCAGCTCATCAGACCGGGACAGGGCTAGGGAAAAACTGTTTTTT
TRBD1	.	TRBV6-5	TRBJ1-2	CATRDRGTSGYTF	TGTGCCACCCGCGACAGGGGAACTAGTGGCTACACCTTC
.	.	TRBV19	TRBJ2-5	CASSIAQGGATGETQYF	TGTGCCAGTAGTATAGCCCAAGGTGGCGCCACGGGGGAGACCCAGTACTTC
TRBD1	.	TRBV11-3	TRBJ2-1	CASSPWDRGINEQFF	TGTGCCAGCAGCCCTTGGGACAGGGGCATCAATGAGCAGTTCTTC
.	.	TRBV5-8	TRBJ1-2	CASRRKGGVYGYTF	TGTGCCAGCAGACGTAAAGGGGGGGTGTATGGCTACACCTTC
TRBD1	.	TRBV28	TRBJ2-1	CASVQGAYNEQFF	TGTGCCAGCGTACAGGGGGCCTACAATGAGCAGTTCTTC
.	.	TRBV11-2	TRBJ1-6	CASSSASPLHF	TGTGCCAGCAGCTCCGCATCACCCCTCCACTTT
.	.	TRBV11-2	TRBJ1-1	CASSLEVSQNTEAFF	TGTGCCAGCAGCTTAGAGGTCAGCCAGAACACTGAAGCTTTCTTT